This T cell receptor beta chain was profiled in a study of cytomegalovirus exposure and HLA in healthy donors. Study results and limitations: Only CMV serostatus was available as immune exposure information. Per a later analysis, 15,000 to 20,000 TCR beta sequences showed association with HLA alleles at 0.05 false discovery rate. Segments of the TCR beta V type were, in most cases, productive about 90% or about 30% of the time in an earlier analysis.

60 Vbeta and 13 Jbeta primers were used in PCR. Profiled with immunoSEQ multiplex PCR; TCRdb holds only in-frame clones, not every one. Here the sample spans around 59,000 clones, around 80% being singletons. The CDR3 runs 14 residues. Losses at the gene ends were 3 bases for V and 2 bases for J; bases not matched to a gene: 1. Germline V lookup: CDR1 SEHNR, CDR2 FQNEAQ (reference sequence). This clone turned up a few times. Its antigen is still unknown. The sequencing input was PBMCs. The receptor was derived from a woman aged 40 to 50 in good health and CMV-seronegative. This chain links TRBV7-9 with TRBJ2-5; 9 bases agree with TRBD1. The CDR3 sequence: CASSFDRGQETQYF. The CDR3 nucleotides read TGTGCCAGCAGCTTCGACAGGGGGCAAGAGACCCAGTACTTC.